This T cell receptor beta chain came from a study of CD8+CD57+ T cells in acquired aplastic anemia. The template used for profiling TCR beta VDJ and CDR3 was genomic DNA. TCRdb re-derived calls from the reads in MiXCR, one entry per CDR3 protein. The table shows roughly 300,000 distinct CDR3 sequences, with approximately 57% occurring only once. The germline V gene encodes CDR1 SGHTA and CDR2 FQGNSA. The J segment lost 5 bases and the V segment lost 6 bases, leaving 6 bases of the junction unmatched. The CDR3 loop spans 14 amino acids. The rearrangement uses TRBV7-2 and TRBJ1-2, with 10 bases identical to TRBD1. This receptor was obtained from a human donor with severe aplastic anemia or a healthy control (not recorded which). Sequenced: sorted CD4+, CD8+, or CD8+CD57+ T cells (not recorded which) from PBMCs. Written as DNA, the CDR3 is TGTGCCAGCAGTTACGACAGGGGGCAATATGGCTACACCTTC. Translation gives CASSYDRGQYGYTF.